A single sample gave rise to the 7 T cell receptor beta chains below, sequenced in a study of cytomegalovirus exposure and HLA in healthy donors. The PCR employed 60 Vbeta primers together with 13 Jbeta primers. The table came from immunoSEQ multiplex PCR; TCRdb's copy has only in-frame clones and leaves some out. The sample yields about 100,000 clones, roughly 75% seen once. Sequencing was performed on PBMCs. The receptor set was obtained from a male donor in good health and CMV-seropositive.

There are a few counts of this clone. This rearrangement joins TRBV27 to TRBJ2-7, with a possible D match to TRBD1 (6 bases). Germline-derived CDR1 and CDR2 are MNHEY and SMNVEV (reference sequence). The CDR3 runs 14 residues. V was pared by 5 bases and J by 3 bases, with 14 bases between. Written as DNA, the CDR3 is TGTGCCAGCAGTCTCCGGGACAAGAACTACGAGCAGTACTTC. Amino acids: CASSLRDKNYEQYF.

The rearrangement joins TRBV4-1 to TRBJ2-7; 9 nucleotides line up with TRBD1. The CDR3 is made up of 15 amino acids. With 3 bases clipped from V and 7 bases from J, the junction kept 10 bases outside the gene matches. Looked up from germline, CDR1 is MGHRA and CDR2 is YSYEKL. CDR3 in DNA: TGCGCCAGCAGCCAGACCCGGGACAGGGTTTGGGAGCAGTACTTC. This encodes CASSQTRDRVWEQYF.

The chain couples TRBV28 to TRBJ2-7; 11 positions match TRBD2. The CDR3 contains 14 residues. V gave up 4 bases and J gave up 5 bases; unmatched junction bases: 4. The germline gives CDR1 MDHEN, CDR2 SYDVKM. Here the CDR3 DNA reads TGTGCCAGCAGTTCGTATAGCGGGGGGGACGAGCAGTACTTC. Translated: CASSSYSGGDEQYF. The variable domain in full, with the rest retrieved from reference TRBV28 and TRBJ2-7, is DVKVTQSSRYLVKRTGEKVFLECVQDMDHENMFWYRQDPGLGLRLIYFSYDVKMKEKGDIPEGYSVSREKKERFSLILESASTNQTSMYLCASSSYSGGDEQYFGPGTRLTVT.

A few counts support this clone. V and J are TRBV13 and TRBJ2-7; D may be TRBD1 (5 bases). From germline, CDR1 is PRHDT and CDR2 FYEKMQ (reference sequence). V was trimmed by 5 bases and J by 3 bases, leaving 14 bases between them. This CDR3 region has 14 residues. The CDR3 reads CASSGTRQSYEQYF. The CDR3 bases are TGTGCCAGCAGCGGCACTCGACAGAGCTACGAGCAGTACTTC.

With regard to this clone: A read error may account for a junction end that differs from germline. The rearrangement links TRBV7-9 to TRBJ1-2; TRBD1 matches at 8 bases. The CDR3 contains 14 residues. Germline V gene sequence: CDR1 SEHNR, CDR2 FQNEAQ (reference sequence). This chain's CDR3 is CSSSFQGAVYGYTF. The CDR3 nucleotides are TGTTCCAGCAGCTTTCAGGGGGCGGTTTATGGCTACACCTTC.

This clone was counted a few times. The chain recombines TRBV6-6 with TRBJ1-4; D perhaps matches TRBD1 (6 bases). Trimming left V 8 bases short and J 2 bases short, with 15 bases between. Germline values: CDR1 MNHNY, CDR2 SVGAGI (reference sequence). CDR3 size: 15 residues. CDR3 DNA sequence: TGTGCCAGCTGGGGTTCAGGGGAGACTAATGAAAAACTGTTTTTT. Amino acids: CASWGSGETNEKLFF.

CDR3 protein: CASYTDRGSNQPQHF. The CDR3 bases are TGTGCCAGCTACACGGACAGGGGTAGCAATCAGCCCCAGCATTTT. The chain links TRBV28 to TRBJ1-5, with TRBD1 matching over 9 bases. V shed 8 bases and J 0 bases; nucleotides not matched to a gene: 5. The CDR3 totals 15 residues. Per the germline V gene, CDR1 is MDHEN and CDR2 is SYDVKM.